Presented here are 29 T cell receptor beta chains from one specimen sequenced in a study of cytomegalovirus exposure and HLA in healthy donors. With 60 Vbeta and 13 Jbeta primers, the PCR was carried out. Method: immunoSEQ multiplex PCR; TCRdb's copy keeps in-frame clones and lacks some. The repertoire holds about 120,000 clones, with around four fifths as singletons. Sequencing was done on a sample of PBMCs. All receptors come from a man aged 55 to 69 in good health and CMV-seropositive.

The chain employs TRBV5-1 and TRBJ2-7, with a possible D match to TRBD1 (7 bases). This CDR3 is built from 14 residues. Germline lookup yields CDR1 SGHRS and CDR2 YFSETQ. V lost 2 bases and J 4 bases, leaving 13 bases between the germline ends. The CDR3 DNA is TGCGCCAGCAGCTTCAGGGGGGTCGTTTACGAGCAGTACTTC. It translates to CASSFRGVVYEQYF.

The chain couples TRBV30 to TRBJ2-5; D might be TRBD2 (6 bases). The CDR3 extends over 12 amino acids. The V end was cut by 3 bases, the J end by 10 bases, with 15 bases between. Germline V gives CDR1 GTSNPN, CDR2 SVGIG (reference sequence). DNA of the CDR3: TGTGCCTGGAGCCCCCAGGGAGGAGGCCAGTACTTC. This translates into CAWSPQGGGQYF.

This chain uses TRBV28 with TRBJ1-2, with D possibly matching TRBD1 (5 bases). There are 13 residues in the CDR3. CDR1 and CDR2 from the germline V gene are MDHEN and SYDVKM. The V gene lost 1 base and the J gene lost 8 bases, with 11 bases spanning the gap. The CDR3 region is CASSLSRVIGYTF. In DNA, the CDR3 is TGTGCCAGCAGTTTATCCAGGGTGATCGGCTACACCTTC.

The genes are TRBV28 and TRBJ2-4; 8 bases are shared with TRBD1. CDR3 length equals 14 residues. J gave up 8 bases and V 6 bases, and 9 bases lay outside the gene matches. Per the germline V gene, CDR1 is MDHEN and CDR2 is SYDVKM. The CDR3 region has the DNA TGTGCCAGCAGCTCTACAGGGGGGCAGTACATTCAGTACTTC. Encoded protein: CASSSTGGQYIQYF.

This clone was picked up a small number of times. This chain joins TRBV19 and TRBJ2-3; D is perhaps TRBD2 (6 bases). The germline V gene encodes CDR1 LNHDA and CDR2 SQIVND (reference sequence). This CDR3 comprises 16 residues. Trimming took 5 bases from V and 2 from J, leaving 17 bases between them. The CDR3 loop is CASSPLAGGATDTQYF. CDR3 coding DNA: TGTGCCAGTAGTCCACTAGCCGGAGGGGCCACAGATACGCAGTATTTT.

Worth noting for this clone: Additional DNA sequences in this sample encode the identical CDR3. This sequence joins TRBV7-2 and TRBJ2-7, with D uncertain. The CDR3 runs to 13 residues. The germline V gene has CDR1 SGHTA and CDR2 FQGNSA. V was shortened by 5 bases and J by 4 bases, with 12 bases between the two germline ends. As DNA, the CDR3 is TGTGCCAGCAGCCCTAACGCCTGGTACGAGCAGTACTTC. This encodes CASSPNAWYEQYF.

The J gene is TRBJ2-1, the V gene TRBV29-1; 12 bases are a match to TRBD2. Germline V gene sequence: CDR1 SQVTM, CDR2 ANQGSEA. J lost 7 bases, V lost 6 bases, and 10 bases had no gene match. This CDR3 spans 15 amino acids. CDR3 in DNA: TGCAGCGTGTCCGGGACTAGCGGGTGGGATAATGAGCAGTTCTTC. Protein: CSVSGTSGWDNEQFF.

In DNA, the CDR3 is TGTGCCAGTAGTAAGTCTTGGCTAGCGGGGAACATTCAGTACTTC. This gives the protein CASSKSWLAGNIQYF. V usage is TRBV19 and J usage is TRBJ2-4, with 9 bases aligning to TRBD2. In germline, CDR1 is LNHDA, CDR2 SQIVND (reference sequence). The junction had 8 bases not matched to a gene; V was cut back by 4 bases and J by 7 bases. This CDR3 has 15 amino acids.

The chain carries TRBV2 and TRBJ1-1; D possibly corresponds to TRBD1 (5 bases). This CDR3 comprises 14 residues. In germline, CDR1 is SNHLY, CDR2 FYNNEI. The ends were cut back, 8 bases at V and 0 bases at J, with 13 bases in the middle. The DNA for the CDR3 is TGTGCCAGCGCCCCGGGCAGGGTGAACACTGAAGCTTTCTTT. As protein: CASAPGRVNTEAFF.

The chain is built from TRBV27 and TRBJ1-6; weak D call: TRBD1 (5 bases). V was clipped by 2 bases and J by 10 bases, with 21 bases between them. Germline V gene data show CDR1 as MNHEY and CDR2 as SMNVEV (reference sequence). The CDR3 totals 17 residues. CDR3 sequence: CASSLRGGRRAGSPLHF. In DNA, the CDR3 is TGTGCCAGCAGTTTACGGGGGGGACGCAGGGCTGGGTCACCCCTCCACTTT.

The V gene is TRBV6-1, the J gene TRBJ1-2, with a possible D match to TRBD1 (6 bases). V was trimmed by 3 bases and J by 2 bases, leaving 13 bases between them. The CDR3 runs to 15 residues. CDR1 is MNHNS, CDR2 SASEGT, per germline. CDR3 in amino acids: CASSDESRGNYGYTF. CDR3 nucleotides: TGTGCCAGCAGTGACGAGTCCAGGGGAAACTATGGCTACACCTTC.

This clone was detected only a few times. This chain uses TRBV11-3 with TRBJ2-1, with 9 bases fitting TRBD2. Germline assignment: CDR1 SGHNT and CDR2 YENEEA. There are 15 residues in the CDR3. J lost 7 bases, V lost 1 base, and 5 bases had no gene match. CDR3 residues: CASSLVAGGPNEQFF. Written as DNA, the CDR3 is TGTGCCAGCAGCTTAGTTGCGGGGGGGCCTAATGAGCAGTTCTTC.

The chain carries TRBV6-5 and TRBJ2-1, with TRBD1 matching 8 bases. The V segment lost 0 bases and the J segment 0 bases; nucleotides outside the gene matches: 1. Germline CDR1 MNHEY, CDR2 SVGAGI. CDR3 length: 16 residues. The CDR3 DNA reads as TGTGCCAGCAGTTACTCAACAGGGGGCTCCTACAATGAGCAGTTCTTC. Encoded protein: CASSYSTGGSYNEQFF.

The chain links TRBV4-1 to TRBJ2-5; 11 bases agree with TRBD1. J gave up 5 bases and V 3 bases, and 8 bases lay outside the gene matches. The CDR3 spans 16 residues. CDR1 and CDR2 from the germline V gene are MGHRA and YSYEKL. This CDR3 reads CASSHDRTGGWETQYF. For the CDR3, the DNA is TGCGCCAGCAGCCACGATAGGACAGGGGGCTGGGAGACCCAGTACTTC.

This clone showed up just a few times. This sequence joins TRBV18 and TRBJ2-5, with D perhaps matching TRBD2 (7 bases). The CDR3 loop spans 14 amino acids. Germline lookup yields CDR1 KGHSH and CDR2 LQKENI. The V gene lost 1 base and the J gene lost 5 bases, with 11 bases spanning the gap. CDR3 bases: TGTGCCAGCTCACCACGGGGGGGACACGAGACCCAGTACTTC. Translated: CASSPRGGHETQYF.

The chain employs TRBV5-1 and TRBJ2-1, with D possibly matching TRBD2 (5 bases). The CDR3 runs to 14 residues. Per the germline V gene, CDR1 is SGHRS and CDR2 is YFSETQ. With 5 bases removed from V and 0 bases from J, the gap between germline ends came to 9 bases. This chain's CDR3 is CASRADLSYNEQFF. The CDR3, as DNA: TGCGCCAGCAGAGCGGACCTCTCCTACAATGAGCAGTTCTTC.

The rearrangement uses TRBV7-9 and TRBJ2-7; 11 bases are a match to TRBD1. The CDR3 consists of 12 residues. With V trimmed by 5 bases and J by 9 bases, 3 bases remained unmatched. CDR1 is SEHNR, CDR2 FQNEAQ, per germline (reference sequence). CDR3 nucleotides: TGTGCCAGCAGCCCGGGACAGGGGGGGCAGTACTTC. Protein product: CASSPGQGGQYF.

This clone was seen only once. This chain uses TRBV5-8 with TRBJ2-4, with 8 bases lining up with TRBD2. In germline, CDR1 is SGHTS, CDR2 YDEGEE. The CDR3 consists of 14 residues. V was pared by 0 bases and J by 7 bases, with 3 bases of the junction left unmatched. CDR3 in amino acids: CASSLEGLENIQYF. The CDR3 DNA reads TGTGCCAGCAGCTTGGAGGGACTAGAGAACATTCAGTACTTC. Complete variable domain (other parts from reference TRBV5-8 and TRBJ2-4): EAGVTQSPTHLIKTRGQQATLRCSPISGHTSVYWYQQALGLGLQFLLWYDEGEERNRGNFPPRFSGRQFPNYSSELNVNALELEDSALYLCASSLEGLENIQYFGAGTRLSVL.

This clone was recorded a few times. The chain has TRBV5-5 and TRBJ1-2, with 8 positions matching TRBD1. The CDR3 length is 14 residues. V gave up 3 bases and J gave up 13 bases; unmatched junction bases: 14. Germline CDR1 SGHKS, CDR2 YYEKEE (reference sequence). CDR3: CASSSRDRLPGGTF. The CDR3 DNA follows: TGTGCCAGCAGCTCGCGGGACAGGCTGCCGGGGGGCACCTTC.

J is TRBJ1-1 and V is TRBV18, with D hard to call. The CDR3 loop spans 15 amino acids. Per the germline V gene, CDR1 is KGHSH and CDR2 is LQKENI. The V end lost 2 bases, the J end lost 1 base, and 11 bases lay between the germline ends. Here the CDR3 DNA reads TGTGCCAGCTCACCAGGTCCTGGGCCGAACACTGAAGCTTTCTTT. Translation: CASSPGPGPNTEAFF. Variable domain in full (rest from reference TRBV18 and TRBJ1-1): NAGVMQNPRHLVRRRGQEARLRCSPMKGHSHVYWYRQLPEEGLKFMVYLQKENIIDESGMPKERFSAEFPKEGPSILRIQQVVRGDSAAYFCASSPGPGPNTEAFFGQGTRLTVV.

Only a few counts were recorded for this clone. The chain carries TRBV27 and TRBJ2-1, with TRBD1 identical over 7 bases. The germline V gene has CDR1 MNHEY and CDR2 SMNVEV (reference sequence). The CDR3 length is 15 residues. V trimming: 0 bases; J trimming: 5 bases; junction bases outside the gene matches: 4. This CDR3 is CASSLSAGGNNEQFF. CDR3 sequence (DNA): TGTGCCAGCAGTTTATCGGCAGGGGGTAACAATGAGCAGTTCTTC.

This chain uses TRBV15 with TRBJ2-1, with 11 bases matching TRBD2. CDR3 length equals 16 residues. V was clipped by 0 bases and J by 7 bases; unmatched bases: 5. Germline assignment: CDR1 LNHNV and CDR2 YYDKDF (reference sequence). The CDR3 region has the DNA TGTGCCACCAGCAGAGATCTTAGCGGGGGGGCAAATGAGCAGTTCTTC. It translates to CATSRDLSGGANEQFF.

This chain links TRBV6-5 with TRBJ1-2, with D possibly matching TRBD1 (6 bases). The V and J ends lost 1 base and 2 bases respectively, with 14 bases between them. Germline V gene data show CDR1 as MNHEY and CDR2 as SVGAGI. The CDR3 extends over 16 amino acids. The CDR3 reads CASSYFSGTPNYGYTF. The CDR3 DNA sequence: TGTGCCAGCAGTTACTTTTCCGGGACACCAAACTATGGCTACACCTTC.

The CDR3 DNA reads as TGCGCCAGCAGCAATCGACAGGGAACCTACGAGCAGTACTTC. Translating it yields CASSNRQGTYEQYF. This sequence joins TRBV5-1 and TRBJ2-7; the match to TRBD1 covers 7 bases. The CDR3 totals 14 residues. The germline gives CDR1 SGHRS, CDR2 YFSETQ. J was trimmed by 2 bases and V by 4 bases; bases with no gene match: 6.

The gene calls are TRBV5-1 and TRBJ1-1; no clear D. Per germline, CDR1 SGHRS and CDR2 YFSETQ. Between the trimmed V and J ends, which lost 0 bases and 6 bases, there was a span of 9 bases. CDR3 length: 13 amino acids. The CDR3, as DNA: TGCGCCAGCAGCTTGGCCTCTTATTCTGAAGCTTTCTTT. Protein product: CASSLASYSEAFF.

This clone was recorded only once. One end of the junction fails to match germline, which may point to a read error. V and J are TRBV6-1 and TRBJ2-7; D possibly corresponds to TRBD1 (5 bases). Germline CDR1 reads MNHNS; CDR2 reads SASEGT. The CDR3 is made up of 12 amino acids. The CDR3 DNA reads as TGTGCCAGCAGTGAGCGCTACAGGAGTTTCGACTTC. Amino acid sequence: CASSERYRSFDF.

This clone has only a few counts. This rearrangement joins TRBV6-5 to TRBJ2-7; 9 bases are a match to TRBD1. Germline V gene sequence: CDR1 MNHEY, CDR2 SVGAGI. There are 14 residues in the CDR3. The trim removed 2 bases at V and 4 bases at J, leaving 3 bases unmatched. The CDR3 here is CASSYADRGYEQYF. In DNA form, the CDR3 reads TGTGCCAGCAGTTACGCGGACAGGGGTTACGAGCAGTACTTC.

The V gene is TRBV28, the J gene TRBJ1-5; maybe TRBD1 (5 bases). Trimming removed 5 bases from V and 4 bases from J, with 15 bases in between. Germline CDR1 is MDHEN and CDR2 is SYDVKM. There are 15 residues in the CDR3. The CDR3 DNA sequence: TGTGCCAGCAGTCCTCCACGGACACTTAATCAGCCCCAGCATTTT. This encodes CASSPPRTLNQPQHF.

V is TRBV4-1 and J is TRBJ1-3, with TRBD1 identical over 9 bases. CDR3 size: 17 residues. With V trimmed by 0 bases and J by 4 bases, 7 bases remained unmatched. Per germline, CDR1 MGHRA and CDR2 YSYEKL. The CDR3 DNA follows: TGCGCCAGCAGCCAAGATGTACAGGGGGCAAGAGGAAACACCATATATTTT. Translation: CASSQDVQGARGNTIYF.